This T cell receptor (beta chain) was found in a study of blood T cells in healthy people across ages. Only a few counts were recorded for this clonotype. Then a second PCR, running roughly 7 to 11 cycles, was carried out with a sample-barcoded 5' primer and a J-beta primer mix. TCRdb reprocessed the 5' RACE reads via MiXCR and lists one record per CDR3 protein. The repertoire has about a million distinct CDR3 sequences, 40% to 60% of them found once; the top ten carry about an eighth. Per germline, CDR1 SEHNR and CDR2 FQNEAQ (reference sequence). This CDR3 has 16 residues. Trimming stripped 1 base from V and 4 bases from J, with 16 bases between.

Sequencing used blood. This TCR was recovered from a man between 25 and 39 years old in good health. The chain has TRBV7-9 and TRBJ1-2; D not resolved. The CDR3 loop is CASSLDYSEGVYGYTF. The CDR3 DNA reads TGTGCCAGCAGCTTAGATTACAGCGAGGGAGTCTATGGCTACACCTTC.